One sample yielded the 7 T cell receptor beta chains listed below, sequenced in a study of regulatory T cells in long-lasting Graves disease. Relying on iRepertoire HTBI primers and Arm-PCR of CDR3 regions, the team built TCR beta libraries. In TCRdb, the multiplex PCR reads were re-called with MiXCR into one record per CDR3 protein. This repertoire shows a few hundred thousand distinct CDR3 sequences, 15% to 20% found once; its top ten account for roughly 21%. Time point indicated: newly diagnosed GD, antithyroid drugs for less than 3 months. PBMCs were the source of the RNA used for TCR sequencing. The same specimen was also included in a second study, on T cells in Graves' hyperthyroidism and ophthalmopathy.

Specimen: peripheral blood mononuclear cells (PBMCs), collected at new diagnosis, from a patient treated with antithyroid drugs. The receptors here all came from a woman under 30 with Graves disease.

The J gene is TRBJ2-7, the V gene TRBV20-1, with D uncertain. Germline CDR1 and CDR2: DFQATT and SNEGSKA (reference sequence). V shed 3 bases and J shed 2 bases, with 8 bases lying between them. This CDR3 comprises 12 residues. For the CDR3, the DNA is TGCAGTGCTAGCCGTGGCACCTACGAGCAGTACTTC. Protein: CSASRGTYEQYF.

This clonotype came up many times. The chain has TRBV9 and TRBJ2-5, with 10 bases lining up with TRBD1. CDR3 length: 16 residues. V was clipped by 3 bases and J by 2 bases; unmatched bases: 7. CDR1 and CDR2 from the germline V gene are SGDLS and YYNGEE. The CDR3 DNA sequence: TGTGCCAGCAGCGATGGAGGACAGGGGGATCAAGAGACCCAGTACTTC. Encoded protein: CASSDGGQGDQETQYF. Using reference TRBV9 and TRBJ2-5 for the parts outside the CDR3, the full variable domain is DSGVTQTPKHLITATGQRVTLRCSPRSGDLSVYWYQQSLDQGLQFLIQYYNGEERAKGNILERFSAQQFPDLHSELNLSSLELGDSALYFCASSDGGQGDQETQYFGPGTRLLVL.

V is TRBV28 and J is TRBJ1-2; D is unclear. The germline V and J ends were trimmed by 3 bases and 8 bases, with 10 bases remaining between them. CDR1 and CDR2 from the germline V gene are MDHEN and SYDVKM. This CDR3 is 12 amino acids long. The CDR3 sequence is CASSFRAQGYTF. CDR3 nucleotides: TGTGCCAGCAGTTTTAGGGCGCAAGGCTACACCTTC.

Here the CDR3 DNA reads TGTGCCAGTAGTGGCAGGGTGACGAACACTGAAGCTTTCTTT. Encoded protein: CASSGRVTNTEAFF. V gene TRBV19 combines with J gene TRBJ1-1, with D maybe TRBD1 (5 bases). Trimming removed 5 bases from V and 1 base from J, with 11 bases in between. Germline loops: CDR1 LNHDA, CDR2 SQIVND (reference sequence). This CDR3 contains 14 residues. The whole variable domain, filled in from reference TRBV19 and TRBJ1-1, reads DGGITQSPKYLFRKEGQNVTLSCEQNLNHDAMYWYRQDPGQGLRLIYYSQIVNDFQKGDIAEGYSVSREKKESFPLTVTSAQKNPTAFYLCASSGRVTNTEAFFGQGTRLTVV.

This clonotype was observed many times. V gene TRBV7-9 combines with J gene TRBJ2-7; D may be TRBD2 (5 bases). V was clipped by 5 bases and J by 1 base, with 12 bases between them. There are 14 residues in the CDR3. The germline gives CDR1 SEHNR, CDR2 FQNEAQ (reference sequence). The CDR3 reads CASSESRRSYEQYF. The CDR3 DNA reads TGTGCCAGCAGCGAAAGTCGGAGGTCCTACGAGCAGTACTTC.

The chain carries TRBV19 and TRBJ1-1; D call uncertain. CDR3 length equals 11 residues. The germline gives CDR1 LNHDA, CDR2 SQIVND (reference sequence). V lost 6 bases and J 7 bases, leaving 9 bases between the germline ends. The CDR3 here is CASRFRFEAFF. The CDR3 DNA is TGTGCCAGTAGGTTTAGGTTTGAAGCTTTCTTT.

In its sample, this clonotype was seen many times. The chain uses TRBV5-5 and TRBJ2-5; D remains ambiguous. The CDR3 is 12 residues long. CDR1 SGHKS and CDR2 YYEKEE come from the germline V gene (reference sequence). Trimming stripped 0 bases from V and 4 bases from J, with 4 bases between. CDR3 DNA sequence: TGTGCCAGCAGCTTGGCTTCAGAGACCCAGTACTTC. Translating gives CASSLASETQYF.